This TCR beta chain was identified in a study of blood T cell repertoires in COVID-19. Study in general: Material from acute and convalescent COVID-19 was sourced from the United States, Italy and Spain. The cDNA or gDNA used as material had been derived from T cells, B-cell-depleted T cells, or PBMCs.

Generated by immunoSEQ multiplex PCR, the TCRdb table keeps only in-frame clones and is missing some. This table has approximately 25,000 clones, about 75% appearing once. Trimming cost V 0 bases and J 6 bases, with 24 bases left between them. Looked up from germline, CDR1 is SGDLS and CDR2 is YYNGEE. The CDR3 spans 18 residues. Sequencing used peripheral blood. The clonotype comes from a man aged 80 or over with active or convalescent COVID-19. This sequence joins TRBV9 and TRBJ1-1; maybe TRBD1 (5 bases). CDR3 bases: TGTGCCAGCAGCGTAGCTACGGGAGCGGGACCTAAAGGGGCTGAAGCTTTCTTT. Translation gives CASSVATGAGPKGAEAFF.